The 20 T cell receptor beta chains below come from one sample, sequenced in a study of T-cell memory formation after mild COVID-19. MiXCR, run by TCRdb on the 5' RACE reads, gives a single entry per CDR3 protein. The sample yields 400,000 to 550,000 distinct CDR3 sequences, roughly 23% seen once. The specimen was PBMCs or a T cell subset sorted from them (not recorded which). These receptors all come from an adult woman who had mild COVID-19 (a few samples of this study predate the infection). Cell type and time point are not known.

This chain uses TRBV13 with TRBJ1-2; weak D call: TRBD1 (6 bases). Deletions cut 7 bases from V and 5 bases from J, with 17 bases between. Germline lookup yields CDR1 PRHDT and CDR2 FYEKMQ (reference sequence). This CDR3 is 14 amino acids long. CDR3 coding DNA: TGTGCCAGCACCCTTCGGGGGGCGAGTTATGGCTACACCTTC. Translated: CASTLRGASYGYTF.

This clonotype has just a few counts. The V and J genes are TRBV18 and TRBJ1-3; D is unresolved. From germline, CDR1 is KGHSH and CDR2 LQKENI. V was trimmed by 8 bases and J by 0 bases, leaving 14 bases between them. The CDR3 sequence is 15 residues long. CDR3 nucleotide sequence: TGTGCCAGCGCAAACAGCTCTTTCTCTGGAAACACCATATATTTT. This translates into CASANSSFSGNTIYF.

The rearrangement joins TRBV18 to TRBJ2-3; 9 bases match TRBD1. Germline assignment: CDR1 KGHSH and CDR2 LQKENI. The CDR3 covers 14 residues. The V gene end was trimmed by 3 bases and the J gene end by 5 bases; junction bases not matched to a gene: 3. For the CDR3, the DNA is TGTGCCAGCTCACCCCGGACAGGGGTAGATACGCAGTATTTT. This encodes CASSPRTGVDTQYF.

In this sample, this clonotype turned up a few times. The chain has TRBV5-5 and TRBJ2-5, with 8 bases fitting TRBD1. The germline CDR1 and CDR2 sequences are SGHKS and YYEKEE (reference sequence). V dropped 1 base and J dropped 2; count of bases not matched to a gene: 4. The CDR3 length is 15 residues. The CDR3 DNA follows: TGTGCCAGCAGCTTGTATGACAGGGGACAAGAGACCCAGTACTTC. Its protein is CASSLYDRGQETQYF. Using reference TRBV5-5 and TRBJ2-5 for the parts outside the CDR3, the full variable domain is DAGVTQSPTHLIKTRGQQVTLRCSPISGHKSVSWYQQVLGQGPQFIFQYYEKEERGRGNFPDRFSARQFPNYSSELNVNALLLGDSALYLCASSLYDRGQETQYFGPGTRLLVL.

Only a few counts were recorded for this clonotype. The V and J genes are TRBV12-3 or TRBV12-4 and TRBJ2-7; D perhaps matches TRBD1 (6 bases). CDR3 length equals 13 residues. V gave up 4 bases and J gave up 5 bases, with 12 bases separating them. The chain's CDR3 is CASSYTGFHEQYF. The CDR3 nucleotides read TGTGCCAGCAGTTACACAGGGTTCCACGAGCAGTACTTC.

The chain combines TRBV4-1 with TRBJ2-3, with 12 nucleotides matching TRBD2. The CDR3 has 18 amino acids. Germline CDR1 MGHRA, CDR2 YSYEKL. With V trimmed by 1 base and J by 3 bases, 8 bases remained unmatched. This CDR3 is CASSQASGRAVITDTQYF. CDR3 in DNA: TGCGCCAGCAGCCAAGCTAGCGGGAGGGCCGTCATAACAGATACGCAGTATTTT.

This chain uses TRBV12-3 or TRBV12-4 with TRBJ2-7; D may be TRBD1 or TRBD2 (5 bases each). The CDR3 covers 13 residues. Trimming took off 3 bases at V and 3 bases at J, with 9 bases between the two ends. The CDR3 loop reads CASSFGTNYEQYF. As DNA, the CDR3 is TGTGCCAGCAGTTTTGGGACCAACTACGAGCAGTACTTC.

In its sample, this clonotype was seen a few times. The chain uses TRBV20-1 and TRBJ2-4; no reliable D call. This CDR3 has 15 amino acids. CDR1 DFQATT and CDR2 SNEGSKA come from the germline V gene (reference sequence). Trimming shortened V by 3 bases and J by 0 bases, and 12 bases separated the two germline ends. The CDR3, as DNA: TGCAGTGCTAGTCCGAGTGGGATAGCCAAAAACATTCAGTACTTC. It is translated as CSASPSGIAKNIQYF.

This clonotype was counted only a few times. The chain is built from TRBV4-3 and TRBJ1-4; perhaps TRBD1 as D (5 bases). Germline V CDR1 and CDR2: LGHNA, YSLEER. The CDR3 contains 16 residues. Trimming removed 1 base from V and 12 bases from J, with 21 bases in between. The CDR3 here is CASSQAGTEYDGELFF. The CDR3 DNA sequence: TGCGCCAGCAGCCAAGCCGGGACGGAATACGACGGGGAACTGTTTTTT.

The chain employs TRBV5-1 and TRBJ1-1; 10 positions agree with TRBD1. The J segment lost 0 bases and the V segment lost 1 base, leaving 3 bases of the junction unmatched. Germline V gene data show CDR1 as SGHRS and CDR2 as YFSETQ. The CDR3 contains 16 residues. Here the CDR3 DNA reads TGCGCCAGCAGCTTGTTGGGGACAGGGGTGAACACTGAAGCTTTCTTT. Encoded protein: CASSLLGTGVNTEAFF.

The J gene is TRBJ2-6, the V gene TRBV12-3 or TRBV12-4; 7 nucleotides align to TRBD2. There are 18 residues in the CDR3. After removal of 7 bases from V and 0 bases from J, the junction contained 12 bases not matched to a gene. The CDR3 loop reads CASNLAAVRISGANVLTF. In nucleotides, the CDR3 is TGTGCCAGCAACCTAGCGGCCGTCCGTATCTCTGGGGCCAACGTCCTGACTTTC.

This chain links TRBV6-5 with TRBJ2-1, with D maybe TRBD1 (5 bases). Trimming left V 10 bases short and J 2 bases short, with 15 bases between. The germline gives CDR1 MNHEY, CDR2 SVGAGI. The CDR3 totals 14 residues. The CDR3 here is CATPAGSPYNEQFF. CDR3 DNA: TGTGCCACACCGGCAGGGTCACCCTACAATGAGCAGTTCTTC.

The chain links TRBV2 to TRBJ2-1; 13 nucleotides agree with TRBD2. The CDR3 is 17 residues long. The V and J ends lost 8 bases and 12 bases, in that order; junction bases with no gene match: 19. Germline V CDR1 and CDR2: SNHLY, FYNNEI. CDR3 DNA: TGTGCCAGCGGAATGGGGACTAGCGGGATCGGGGGGACTCCGCAGTTCTTC. The encoded protein is CASGMGTSGIGGTPQFF.

This clonotype was counted at least ten times. The chain recombines TRBV30 with TRBJ1-1; D unclear. The CDR3 is 13 amino acids. The germline V gene encodes CDR1 GTSNPN and CDR2 SVGIG (reference sequence). Trimming pared 1 base from V and 2 bases from J, leaving 8 bases between. CDR3 region: CAWSGPGNTEAFF. In DNA, the CDR3 is TGTGCCTGGAGTGGACCCGGAAACACTGAAGCTTTCTTT. Looking up the rest from reference TRBV30 and TRBJ1-1 gives the full variable domain: SQTIHQWPATLVQPVGSPLSLECTVEGTSNPNLYWYRQAAGRGLQLLFYSVGIGQISSEVPQNLSASRPQDRQFILSSKKLLLSDSGFYLCAWSGPGNTEAFFGQGTRLTVV.

The chain has TRBV2 and TRBJ2-1, with 11 bases identical to TRBD1. Germline CDR1 reads SNHLY; CDR2 reads FYNNEI. The CDR3 sequence is 14 residues long. Trimming cost V 4 bases and J 13 bases; bases outside gene matches: 9. The CDR3 DNA follows: TGTGCCAGCAGTGTACGAGGACAGGGGGCCCGCCAGTTCTTC. Its protein product is CASSVRGQGARQFF.

The chain couples TRBV5-1 to TRBJ2-2, with TRBD1 matching 7 bases. Germline assignment: CDR1 SGHRS and CDR2 YFSETQ. Germline trimming cut 3 bases from V and 3 bases from J; bases unmatched to any gene: 2. The CDR3 is made up of 14 amino acids. CDR3 region: CASSSDRDTGELFF. CDR3 sequence (DNA): TGCGCCAGCAGCTCCGACAGGGACACCGGGGAGCTGTTTTTT.

This clonotype was seen at least ten times. This chain links TRBV7-3 with TRBJ1-2, with D uncertain. This CDR3 has 13 residues. CDR1 is SGHTA and CDR2 is FQGTGA in the germline V gene. Trimming removed 5 bases from V and 1 base from J, with 8 bases in between. The CDR3 region is CASSPNSNYGYTF. The CDR3 DNA follows: TGTGCCAGCAGCCCAAACAGTAACTATGGCTACACCTTC.

A few counts support this clonotype. The CDR3 DNA reads as TGCGCCAGCAGCCCCACGGGCAGGTACTACAATGAGCAGTTCTTC. It specifies CASSPTGRYYNEQFF. The V and J genes are TRBV4-3 and TRBJ2-1; D is ambiguous. The ends were cut back, 4 bases at V and 3 bases at J, with 13 bases in the middle. The length of the CDR3 is 15 residues. The V gene's germline CDR1 is LGHNA and CDR2 YSLEER.

This clonotype was counted only a few times. The chain is built from TRBV12-3 or TRBV12-4 and TRBJ2-2, with 8 bases fitting TRBD1. The V gene end was trimmed by 6 bases and the J gene end by 6 bases; junction bases not matched to a gene: 9. The CDR3 extends over 15 amino acids. CDR3: CASREHRGMSGELFF. The CDR3, as DNA: TGTGCCAGCAGGGAACACAGGGGGATGTCCGGGGAGCTGTTTTTT.

This clonotype was picked up a small number of times. The J gene is TRBJ2-1, the V gene TRBV7-2; D uncertain. This CDR3 spans 12 amino acids. Trimming removed 5 bases at V and 12 bases at J, with 14 bases between. Germline CDR1 and CDR2: SGHTA and FQGNSA. As DNA, the CDR3 is TGTGCCAGCAGCCCCCGCGAAGGTGTGCAGTTCTTC. This encodes CASSPREGVQFF. The entire variable domain, with the rest obtained from reference TRBV7-2 and TRBJ2-1, is as follows: GAGVSQSPSNKVTEKGKDVELRCDPISGHTALYWYRQSLGQGLEFLIYFQGNSAPDKSGLPSDRFSAERTGGSVSTLTIQRTQQEDSAVYLCASSPREGVQFFGPGTRLTVL.